This T cell receptor (beta chain) emerged from a study of molecular identifiers for immune sequencing clone quantification. TCRdb redid the calling of the PCR reads with MiXCR, one entry per CDR3 protein. In the table there are around 460,000 distinct CDR3 sequences, around a fifth of which are singletons. Naive CD8 T cells were sorted, and the gate applied was CD8+CD4-CCR7+CD45RA+. The CDR3 spans 17 residues. The trim removed 1 base at V and 4 bases at J, leaving 7 bases unmatched. Per the germline V gene, CDR1 is SGHVS and CDR2 is FNYEAQ. This clonotype was seen repeatedly, ten times or more. What it binds is not known. Study-wide results and limits: Clones that exceeded 20 RNA copies held over 99% of effector molecules, yet under 1% in naive cells.

This sequence was found in a human donor in good health. Some libraries in this study had Jurkat cell RNA spiked in. The genes are TRBV7-6 and TRBJ1-1, with 12 bases fitting TRBD1. What was sequenced was naive CD8+ T cells from blood, with Jurkat cell RNA spiked in. Described subset: FACS-sorted CD8+CD4-CCR7+CD45RA+ naive T cells. The CDR3 is CASSLGQPGQGATEAFF. The CDR3 DNA sequence: TGTGCCAGCAGCTTAGGACAGCCGGGACAGGGGGCCACTGAAGCTTTCTTT. Supplemented by reference TRBV7-6 and TRBJ1-1, the full variable domain reads GAGVSQSPRYKVTKRGQDVALRCDPISGHVSLYWYRQALGQGPEFLTYFNYEAQQDKSGLPNDRFSAERPEGSISTLTIQRTEQRDSAMYRCASSLGQPGQGATEAFFGQGTRLTVV.